This T cell receptor beta chain derives from a study of beta chain features in type 1 diabetes. CDR1 SGHNT and CDR2 YYREEE come from the germline V gene (reference sequence). The CDR3 has 15 amino acids. Trimming took off 4 bases at V and 0 bases at J, with 14 bases between the two ends. Stem cell-like memory, regulatory, central memory and naive CD4+ cells were sorted via CD45RO/CCR7/CD25/CD127/CD95/CD27. Sorted populations all exceeded 98% purity. Expressed TCRB transcripts were sequenced because the isolated RNA had all been reverse transcribed beforehand. TCRdb keeps only in-frame clones here, not all; method: immunoSEQ multiplex PCR. Among 900,000 or so clones listed, roughly a sixth were seen once. Study findings and constraints: Patients and controls would be equally affected if PCR favored shorter templates. Any HLA-type effect on TCRB rearrangement remained unresolved here.

In regard to this clone: Its matching antigen is unknown.

Sequencing was performed on naive CD4+ T cells from blood. This rearrangement joins TRBV5-4 to TRBJ2-7; D possibly corresponds to TRBD1 (6 bases). The receptor was isolated from a woman aged 18-30 years in good health. The CDR3 DNA reads TGTGCCAGCAGCCAAGATTGGGACACCTCCTACGAGCAGTACTTC. It codes for CASSQDWDTSYEQYF.